The 5 T cell receptor beta chains listed next were all sequenced from one sample in a study of T cell clones after liver transplantation. Assay used: immunoSEQ multiplex PCR; TCRdb lists only in-frame clones, some missing. The data hold about 70,000 clones, with 80% observed a single time. The starting material was CD4+ T cells from blood, obtained 12 months after liver transplant. The receptors originated from a human patient who received a liver transplant. The graft donor may account for some of the T cells.

V is TRBV18 and J is TRBJ2-7; D call uncertain. The CDR3 is 15 amino acids. Germline V gene sequence: CDR1 KGHSH, CDR2 LQKENI. The V end was cut by 3 bases, the J end by 1 base, with 13 bases between. This chain's CDR3 is CASSPGSPISYEQYF. DNA of the CDR3: TGTGCCAGCTCACCTGGCTCCCCGATTTCCTACGAGCAGTACTTC.

The DNA of the CDR3 is TGTGCCAGCAGCCCTCAGTCCGGGACACACTATGGCTACACCTTC. It specifies CASSPQSGTHYGYTF. The chain uses TRBV5-6 and TRBJ1-2, with D possibly TRBD1 on 6 matching bases. V was shortened by 4 bases and J by 3 bases, with 16 bases between the two germline ends. There are 15 residues in the CDR3. CDR1 is SGHDT, CDR2 YYEEEE, per germline. Using reference TRBV5-6 and TRBJ1-2 for the parts outside the CDR3, the full variable domain is DAGVTQSPTHLIKTRGQQVTLRCSPKSGHDTVSWYQQALGQGPQFIFQYYEEEERQRGNFPDRFSGHQFPNYSSELNVNALLLGDSALYLCASSPQSGTHYGYTFGSGTRLTVV.

This chain joins TRBV6-1 and TRBJ2-5, with D maybe TRBD2 (6 bases). Trimming pared 1 base from V and 1 base from J, leaving 10 bases between. Germline V gene lookup returns CDR1 MNHNS and CDR2 SASEGT. The CDR3 has 15 residues. In nucleotides, the CDR3 is TGTGCCAGCAGTGAAGGATGGGGACTCCAAGAGACCCAGTACTTC. Its translation: CASSEGWGLQETQYF.

The chain is built from TRBV13 and TRBJ2-7; tentatively, D is TRBD1 or TRBD2 (6 bases each). Germline CDR1 and CDR2: PRHDT and FYEKMQ (reference sequence). V was clipped by 0 bases and J by 4 bases, with 13 bases between them. This CDR3 has 15 amino acids. CDR3 residues: CASSLGGGRGYEQYF. DNA for the CDR3: TGTGCCAGCAGCTTAGGTGGGGGGCGCGGGTACGAGCAGTACTTC.

This clone was recorded a few times. V is TRBV19 and J is TRBJ1-2; 8 bases map to TRBD1. This CDR3 spans 13 amino acids. Per the germline V gene, CDR1 is LNHDA and CDR2 is SQIVND (reference sequence). V gave up 5 bases and J gave up 4 bases; unmatched junction bases: 3. The CDR3 region has the DNA TGTGCCAGTAGTCGAACAGGGGGCTATGGCTACACCTTC. Translated, it gives CASSRTGGYGYTF.